What follows are 25 T cell receptor beta chains derived from one specimen sequenced in a study of blood T cell repertoires in COVID-19. This table comes from immunoSEQ multiplex PCR, and its TCRdb copy is limited to in-frame clones, with some not included. The table includes around 300,000 clones, nearly 90% detected once. What was sequenced was PBMCs or T cells enriched from blood (not recorded which). Source of these receptors: a woman in her twenties or thirties who had recovered from COVID-19.

This clone was seen a few times. V usage is TRBV11-3 and J usage is TRBJ1-1; D uncertain. This CDR3 spans 13 amino acids. Germline V lookup: CDR1 SGHNT, CDR2 YENEEA. V lost 3 bases and J lost 0, with 5 bases in between. CDR3 nucleotide sequence: TGTGCCAGCAGCTTCGGGTTGAACACTGAAGCTTTCTTT. Encoded protein: CASSFGLNTEAFF. Full variable domain (outside the CDR3, taken from reference TRBV11-3 and TRBJ1-1): EAGVVQSPRYKIIEKKQPVAFWCNPISGHNTLYWYLQNLGQGPELLIRYENEEAVDDSQLPKDRFSAERLKGVDSTLKIQPAELGDSAVYLCASSFGLNTEAFFGQGTRLTVV.

V gene TRBV27 combines with J gene TRBJ1-6; TRBD1 might be the D (5 bases). Germline CDR1 MNHEY, CDR2 SMNVEV (reference sequence). The CDR3 spans 16 residues. Deletions cut 8 bases from V and 4 bases from J, with 18 bases between. CDR3 loop: CASAQFGGRYNSPLHF. The CDR3, as DNA: TGTGCCAGCGCACAATTCGGGGGGAGATATAATTCACCCCTCCACTTT.

DNA of the CDR3: TGTGCCTGGAGCGCTACTCCTGAAGCTTTCTTT. Its protein is CAWSATPEAFF. V gene TRBV30 combines with J gene TRBJ1-1; D not resolved. V lost 3 bases, J lost 6 bases, and 8 bases lay in between. Germline CDR1 GTSNPN, CDR2 SVGIG (reference sequence). The length of the CDR3 is 11 residues.

The chain employs TRBV5-6 and TRBJ2-7, with TRBD2 identical over 15 bases. The J segment lost 3 bases and the V segment lost 5 bases, leaving 3 bases of the junction unmatched. This CDR3 spans 15 amino acids. Germline CDR1 SGHDT, CDR2 YYEEEE. In DNA, the CDR3 is TGTGCCAGCAGAACGGGACTAGCGGGAGGCTACGAGCAGTACTTC. The encoded protein is CASRTGLAGGYEQYF.

This clone was seen a handful of times. This rearrangement joins TRBV3-1 (or the pseudogene TRBV3-2) to TRBJ1-1, with a tentative D call TRBD1 (6 bases). V lost 1 base to trimming and J lost 8 bases, with 14 bases between them. Germline V CDR1 and CDR2: LGHDT, YNNKEL (reference sequence). The length of the CDR3 is 14 residues. CDR3 in amino acids: CASSQAGPDREAFF. The CDR3 region has the DNA TGTGCCAGCAGCCAAGCGGGCCCCGACAGGGAAGCTTTCTTT.

J is TRBJ2-2 and V is TRBV2; 8 bases are a match to TRBD2. This CDR3 has 17 residues. Germline trimming cut 4 bases from V and 4 bases from J; bases unmatched to any gene: 11. Germline V CDR1 and CDR2: SNHLY, FYNNEI. The CDR3 DNA reads TGTGCCAGCAGTGGAAACAGACTAGCGTCGTCCACCGGGGAGCTGTTTTTT. The encoded protein is CASSGNRLASSTGELFF.

The V gene is TRBV24-1, the J gene TRBJ2-1; the D gene is possibly TRBD2 (6 bases). V was clipped by 8 bases and J by 2 bases, with 12 bases between them. CDR1 and CDR2 from the germline V gene are KGHDR and SFDVKD. The CDR3 sequence is 14 residues long. The CDR3 protein is CATTQSGPYNEQFF. CDR3 DNA sequence: TGTGCCACCACCCAGAGCGGGCCCTACAATGAGCAGTTCTTC.

The chain recombines TRBV7-2 with TRBJ1-2; TRBD1 agrees at 8 bases. The CDR3 loop spans 15 amino acids. Germline V gene data show CDR1 as SGHTA and CDR2 as FQGNSA. Germline trimming cut 5 bases from V and 4 bases from J; bases unmatched to any gene: 9. This CDR3 is CASSPRTGYSYGYTF. Written as DNA, the CDR3 is TGTGCCAGCAGCCCGCGGACAGGGTACTCCTATGGCTACACCTTC.

The V and J genes are TRBV5-1 and TRBJ2-7; 9 bases map to TRBD1. The V and J ends lost 2 bases and 7 bases, in that order; junction bases with no gene match: 7. CDR1 and CDR2 from the germline V gene are SGHRS and YFSETQ. CDR3 length: 14 amino acids. The CDR3 coding sequence is TGCGCCAGCAGCTTTTCACAGGGGGCGCGGGAGCAGTACTTC. This translates into CASSFSQGAREQYF.

This sequence joins TRBV4-2 and TRBJ1-2; TRBD1 is a possible D gene (6 bases). The V gene's germline CDR1 is LGHNA and CDR2 YNFKEQ. This CDR3 region has 15 residues. Trimming left V 1 base short and J 8 bases short, with 17 bases between. In DNA form, the CDR3 reads TGTGCCAGCAGCCAAGTAGAACAGGGATTTGGCGGCTACACCTTC. Translated, it gives CASSQVEQGFGGYTF.

This chain links TRBV25-1 with TRBJ1-4; the D is unclear. The V end was cut by 2 bases, the J end by 0 bases, with 10 bases between. The germline V gene encodes CDR1 MGHDK and CDR2 SYGVNS. The CDR3 totals 16 residues. The CDR3 DNA reads as TGTGCCAGCAGTGAAATCGAGGGAACAACTAATGAAAAACTGTTTTTT. This sequence encodes CASSEIEGTTNEKLFF. The variable domain in full, completed from reference TRBV25-1 and TRBJ1-4, reads EADIYQTPRYLVIGTGKKITLECSQTMGHDKMYWYQQDPGMELHLIHYSYGVNSTEKGDLSSESTVSRIRTEHFPLTLESARPSHTSQYLCASSEIEGTTNEKLFFGSGTQLSVL.

The chain joins TRBV9 to TRBJ1-1; perhaps TRBD1 as D (6 bases). Trimming took 4 bases from V and 5 from J, leaving 15 bases between them. Germline lookup yields CDR1 SGDLS and CDR2 YYNGEE. The CDR3 is 14 residues long. Here the CDR3 reads CASSRSGGRTEAFF. CDR3 in DNA: TGTGCCAGCAGCCGGAGCGGGGGGCGAACTGAAGCTTTCTTT.

The chain recombines TRBV7-8 with TRBJ1-1; maybe TRBD1 (6 bases). The CDR3 totals 18 residues. Trimming shortened V by 1 base and J by 0 bases, and 18 bases separated the two germline ends. CDR1 and CDR2 from the germline V gene are SGHVS and FQNEAQ. In nucleotides, the CDR3 is TGTGCCAGCAGCTTAGATTTTGTAGGGGGGGCCCTGAACACTGAAGCTTTCTTT. Amino acid sequence: CASSLDFVGGALNTEAFF.

The chain has TRBV19 and TRBJ2-7; 11 bases fit TRBD2. Per germline, CDR1 LNHDA and CDR2 SQIVND (reference sequence). The trim removed 1 base at V and 4 bases at J, leaving 6 bases unmatched. The CDR3 covers 16 residues. The DNA of the CDR3 is TGTGCCAGTAGTATAGGTACTAGCGGGAGTATATACGAGCAGTACTTC. This translates into CASSIGTSGSIYEQYF.

The chain combines TRBV19 with TRBJ2-3, with D maybe TRBD2 (5 bases). V was pared by 5 bases and J by 6 bases, with 12 bases between. This CDR3 region has 13 residues. CDR1 is LNHDA and CDR2 is SQIVND in the germline V gene (reference sequence). CDR3 sequence (DNA): TGTGCCAGTAGTCCCCGGACTGTCGATACGCAGTATTTT. It yields the protein CASSPRTVDTQYF.

CDR3 sequence: CASSQVPAPHYTLDTGQYF. The CDR3 DNA follows: TGCGCCAGCAGCCAAGTCCCCGCCCCACATTACACATTAGACACCGGACAGTACTTC. V gene TRBV4-1 combines with J gene TRBJ2-7; D is undetermined. Per the germline V gene, CDR1 is MGHRA and CDR2 is YSYEKL. Deletions cut 1 base from V and 10 bases from J, with 32 bases between. The CDR3 contains 19 residues.

This clone was seen just once. V is TRBV27 and J is TRBJ2-3; 9 nucleotides align to TRBD2. This CDR3 is built from 15 residues. Germline V gives CDR1 MNHEY, CDR2 SMNVEV (reference sequence). The trim removed 5 bases at V and 3 bases at J, leaving 6 bases unmatched. The CDR3 is CASSPMTSGTDTQYF. CDR3 DNA: TGTGCCAGCAGTCCAATGACTAGCGGAACAGATACGCAGTATTTT.

CDR3 protein: CASSLGQGSSYNSPLHF. The CDR3 DNA reads TGTGCCAGCAGCCTGGGACAGGGAAGCTCCTATAATTCACCCCTCCACTTT. V and J are TRBV7-9 and TRBJ1-6; TRBD1 aligns across 9 bases. V lost 5 bases, J lost 0 bases, and 5 bases stayed unmatched. Germline-derived CDR1 and CDR2 are SEHNR and FQNEAQ (reference sequence). The CDR3 is made up of 17 amino acids.

The J gene is TRBJ2-7, the V gene TRBV15, with D possibly TRBD1 on 5 matching bases. The V gene lost 0 bases and the J gene lost 0 bases, with 6 bases spanning the gap. The CDR3 loop spans 14 amino acids. CDR1 LNHNV and CDR2 YYDKDF come from the germline V gene (reference sequence). CDR3 loop: CATSREQDSYEQYF. The CDR3 coding sequence is TGTGCCACCAGCAGAGAACAGGACTCCTACGAGCAGTACTTC.

This clone is a singleton in its sample. V and J are TRBV5-4 and TRBJ2-1; D is undetermined. Deletions cut 5 bases from V and 11 bases from J, with 11 bases between. This CDR3 contains 11 residues. The germline CDR1 and CDR2 sequences are SGHNT and YYREEE (reference sequence). The CDR3 reads CASRAEDKQFF. DNA for the CDR3: TGTGCCAGCAGGGCCGAAGATAAGCAGTTCTTC.

This chain links TRBV5-6 with TRBJ2-7; no clear D gene. CDR1 is SGHDT, CDR2 YYEEEE, per germline. The ends were cut back, 0 bases at V and 2 bases at J, with 6 bases in the middle. The CDR3 runs 13 residues. CDR3 sequence reads: CASSLAVTYEQYF. CDR3 coding DNA: TGTGCCAGCAGCTTGGCTGTAACCTACGAGCAGTACTTC.

The J gene is TRBJ1-2, the V gene TRBV15; 7 positions agree with TRBD1. Losses at the gene ends were 4 bases for V and 8 bases for J; bases not matched to a gene: 10. Germline V gives CDR1 LNHNV, CDR2 YYDKDF (reference sequence). CDR3 length equals 14 residues. This CDR3 is CATSNSRDRTGYTF. The CDR3 DNA is TGTGCCACCAGCAATAGCCGGGACAGAACGGGCTACACCTTC.

The chain employs TRBV27 and TRBJ2-5, with D possibly TRBD1 on 6 matching bases. Germline V CDR1 and CDR2: MNHEY, SMNVEV (reference sequence). The CDR3 contains 14 residues. Trimming removed 6 bases from V and 5 bases from J, with 16 bases in between. CDR3 in amino acids: CASSRTGGPETQYF. CDR3 coding DNA: TGTGCCAGCAGCCGGACTGGGGGCCCGGAGACCCAGTACTTC.

The CDR3 region is CASSLLTSGLQSSYNEQFF. The DNA for the CDR3 is TGTGCCAGCAGCTTATTGACTAGCGGCCTTCAGAGCTCCTACAATGAGCAGTTCTTC. The V call is TRBV7-2, the J call TRBJ2-1, with 9 positions matching TRBD2. The CDR3 spans 19 residues. The V gene's germline CDR1 is SGHTA and CDR2 FQGNSA. Trimming at V came to 2 bases and at J to 0 bases, leaving 11 bases not matched to a gene.

This clone was observed once. J is TRBJ2-5 and V is TRBV7-2; D possibly corresponds to TRBD1 (6 bases). Germline CDR1 reads SGHTA; CDR2 reads FQGNSA. The CDR3 is 14 residues long. V lost 3 bases to trimming and J lost 3 bases, with 11 bases between them. CDR3 sequence reads: CASSFQGGEETQYF. The CDR3 DNA reads TGTGCCAGCAGCTTTCAAGGGGGAGAAGAGACCCAGTACTTC.